Below, one TCR beta chain is given with its context. Antigen specificity is unknown. The sample originates from a study of T cell repertoires in aging, cancer and after chemotherapy. Looking at the study overall: Glioblastoma patients receiving temozolomide-based therapy gave paired samples before and after chemotherapy.

The template was genomic DNA from peripheral blood, not RNA. Study-level results: Healthy donors lost TCR diversity with age mainly through richness, cancer patients through richness and evenness.

Rearranged V-D-J TRB sequences were amplified with a mixed TRB-A/B primer pool. TCRdb re-derived calls from the multiplex PCR reads in MiXCR, one entry per CDR3 protein. The sample has roughly 2,300 distinct CDR3 sequences, 24% seen once. The CDR3 is 15 residues long. After removal of 6 bases from V and 3 bases from J, the junction contained 7 bases not matched to a gene. Germline V gene data show CDR1 as LNHDA and CDR2 as SQIVND (reference sequence). The material sequenced was blood. This rearrangement joins TRBV19 to TRBJ1-4; 7 bases are shared with TRBD1. This clonotype was sampled from a human donor with a solid tumor. CDR3 sequence: CASSRTGAANEKLFF. In DNA, the CDR3 is TGTGCCAGTAGCCGTACAGGGGCGGCTAATGAAAAACTGTTTTTT.